The rows below give T cell receptor beta chains drawn from one sample of a study of T cell repertoires in cytomegalovirus infection. One entry per CDR3 protein results from TCRdb running MiXCR on the reads. The sample lists over 150,000 distinct CDR3 sequences, 15% to 20% occurring once. Material: PBMCs. The receptors derive from a human donor in good health (CMV status not recorded). Some clones in this sample may be carry-over from other donors' samples. The CDR3 runs from the conserved cysteine through the conserved F or W. The D gene is left open where the match is weak. The size field is filled for only some rows; it gives once, few, many or a size class.

CDR3	DNA	D	V	J	size
CASSLVTGPSYEQYF	TGTGCCAGCAGTTTAGTAACGGGACCCTCCTACGAGCAGTACTTC	-	TRBV28	TRBJ2-7	-
CSVKWAGPNTEAFF	TGCAGCGTTAAGTGGGCAGGGCCGAACACTGAAGCTTTCTTT	-	TRBV29-1	TRBJ1-1	-
CASSFTSGLSSYNEQFF	TGTGCCAGCAGCTTTACTAGCGGGCTAAGCTCCTACAATGAGCAGTTCTTC	TRBD2	TRBV11-3	TRBJ2-1	-
CSAPLADSYNEQFF	TGCAGTGCTCCCCTAGCGGACTCCTACAATGAGCAGTTCTTC	TRBD2	TRBV20-1	TRBJ2-1	-
CASTTSGGAGNEQFF	TGTGCCAGCACAACCTCCGGGGGGGCGGGGAATGAGCAGTTCTTC	TRBD2	TRBV7-2	TRBJ2-1	-
CASSSPGLARNEQFF	TGTGCCAGCAGCTCACCGGGACTAGCTCGGAATGAGCAGTTCTTC	TRBD2	TRBV7-9	TRBJ2-1	many
CASSLMALGRGYNEQYF	TGTGCCAGCAGTTTAATGGCCCTTGGCAGGGGGTATAACGAGCAGTACTTC	TRBD1	TRBV28	TRBJ2-7	few
CSVEHLWPEAFF	TGCAGCGTTGAACACTTGTGGCCTGAAGCTTTCTTT	-	TRBV29-1	TRBJ1-1	-
CASSEPPQGENTGELFF	TGTGCCAGCAGCGAGCCACCACAGGGAGAGAACACCGGGGAGCTGTTTTTT	-	TRBV7-9	TRBJ2-2	-
CASSLGGGVYYNEQFF	TGTGCCAGCAGTTTAGGCGGGGGGGTATACTACAATGAGCAGTTCTTC	TRBD2	TRBV12-3/TRBV12-4	TRBJ2-1	-
CASSLAGTGLGYNEQFF	TGTGCCAGCAGCTTAGCCGGGACTGGGCTTGGGTACAATGAGCAGTTCTTC	-	TRBV7-2	TRBJ2-1	many
CASRAGSGNYGYTF	TGTGCCAGCAGGGCCGGGTCGGGGAACTATGGCTACACCTTC	-	TRBV12-3/TRBV12-4	TRBJ1-2	-
CASSLSRGRRETQYF	TGCGCCAGCAGCTTGTCCCGGGGTCGTAGGGAGACCCAGTACTTC	-	TRBV5-1	TRBJ2-5	-
CASSQDRVHGTEAFF	TGTGCCAGCAGCCAGGACAGGGTTCACGGCACTGAAGCTTTCTTT	TRBD1	TRBV7-4	TRBJ1-1	-
CASSYEGGSYEQYF	TGTGCCAGCAGTTACGAGGGGGGGTCCTACGAGCAGTACTTC	-	TRBV6-6	TRBJ2-7	-
CASRQAGVVDTQYF	TGTGCCAGCAGGCAAGCCGGGGTTGTGGATACGCAGTATTTT	-	TRBV7-2	TRBJ2-3	-
CASSIRGRRGGELFF	TGTGCCAGTAGTATCCGCGGGAGAAGGGGCGGGGAGCTGTTTTTT	TRBD2	TRBV19	TRBJ2-2	-
CASSSRLAGYEQYF	TGTGCCAGCAGTTCCAGACTAGCGGGCTACGAGCAGTACTTC	TRBD2	TRBV27	TRBJ2-7	-
CASSDQAGEYNEQFF	TGTGCCAGCAGTGATCAGGCGGGGGAGTACAATGAGCAGTTCTTC	TRBD2	TRBV6-4	TRBJ2-1	few
CASSNPPVVVGQYF	TGTGCCAGCAGTAACCCGCCAGTCGTAGTGGGGCAGTACTTC	-	TRBV6-5	TRBJ2-7	many
CASSLGGGVQPQHF	TGTGCCAGCAGCCTCGGGGGGGGGGTCCAGCCCCAGCATTTT	-	TRBV7-2	TRBJ1-5	-
CASSFQLNEQYF	TGTGCCAGCAGCTTTCAGTTGAACGAGCAGTATTTT	-	TRBV5-6	TRBJ2-3	-
CASSFNGQGNTEAFF	TGCGCCAGCAGCTTCAACGGACAGGGGAACACTGAAGCTTTCTTT	TRBD1	TRBV5-1	TRBJ1-1	-
CASTGLAGAYNEQFF	TGTGCCAGTACCGGACTAGCGGGAGCCTACAATGAGCAGTTCTTC	TRBD2	TRBV19	TRBJ2-1	few
CASSSTGAKDEQYF	TGTGCCAGCAGCTCGACAGGGGCCAAGGACGAGCAGTACTTC	TRBD1	TRBV5-4	TRBJ2-7	-
CASSQVAGGVDIQYF	TGTGCCAGCAGCCAAGTTGCAGGGGGTGTGGACATTCAGTACTTC	TRBD1	TRBV14	TRBJ2-4	few
CASSAGNSPLHF	TGTGCCAGCAGTGCAGGGAACTCACCCCTCCACTTT	-	TRBV2	TRBJ1-6	-
CSVGVRSFGNTEAFF	TGCAGCGTTGGAGTCCGGAGCTTCGGGAACACTGAAGCTTTCTTT	-	TRBV29-1	TRBJ1-1	-
CSARDSKDYGYTF	TGCAGTGCTCGTGATTCTAAGGACTATGGCTACACCTTC	-	TRBV20-1	TRBJ1-2	-
CSVDGSSGGRHTQYF	TGCAGCGTTGACGGATCGAGTGGCGGGAGACATACGCAGTATTTT	TRBD2	TRBV29-1	TRBJ2-3	many
CASSEGPGTEAFF	TGTGCCAGCAGCGAGGGGCCGGGGACTGAAGCTTTCTTT	-	TRBV7-3	TRBJ1-1	-
CASSLSGGAGTGELFF	TGTGCCAGCAGCTTGTCGGGGGGCGCCGGCACCGGGGAGCTGTTTTTT	-	TRBV5-5	TRBJ2-2	many